This T cell receptor (beta chain) originates from a study of T cell repertoires in cytomegalovirus infection. Study background: In public TCR beta signatures, there were indications of both CMV infection and matching HLA type. General study points: Carriage of CMV together with the relevant HLA was identifiable through cumulative public TCR beta family frequency. CMV-specific TCR beta clonotypes restricted by HLA-C dominated the ex vivo response.

The germline CDR1 and CDR2 sequences are MDHEN and SYDVKM. The CDR3 loop spans 16 amino acids. V lost 5 bases and J lost 2, with 17 bases in between. This clonotype was detected only a few times. The antigen is unknown. TCRdb recomputed calls from the reads with MiXCR, one row per CDR3 protein. The repertoire holds some 560,000 distinct CDR3 sequences, 40% seen once, with around 48% in the top ten. The chain links TRBV28 to TRBJ2-3, with D possibly being TRBD1 (6 bases). This TCR derives from a human donor in good health (CMV status not recorded). Some clones in this sample may be carry-over from other donors' samples. The input for sequencing was cultured PBMCs, taken from culture after CMV antigen stimulation. CDR3 amino acids: CASSPYPDRYTDTQYF. DNA of the CDR3: TGTGCCAGCAGTCCATACCCCGACAGGTACACAGATACGCAGTATTTT.